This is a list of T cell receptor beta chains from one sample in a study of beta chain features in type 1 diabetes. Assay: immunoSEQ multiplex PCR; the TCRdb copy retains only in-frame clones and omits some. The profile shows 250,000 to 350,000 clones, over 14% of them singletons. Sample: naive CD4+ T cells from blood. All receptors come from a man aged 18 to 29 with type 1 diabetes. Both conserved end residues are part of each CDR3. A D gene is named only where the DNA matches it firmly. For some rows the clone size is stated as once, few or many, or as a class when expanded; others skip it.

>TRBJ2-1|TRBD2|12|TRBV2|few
CTGGGGSGEQFF
TGTACCGGGGGCGGGGGGTCTGGTGAGCAGTTCTTC
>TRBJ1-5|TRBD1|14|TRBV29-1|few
CSVIYTGAHQPQHF
TGCAGCGTCATCTATACAGGGGCCCACCAGCCCCAGCATTTT
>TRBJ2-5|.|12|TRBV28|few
CASSFRGRGQYF
TGTGCCAGCAGTTTCAGGGGAAGGGGCCAGTACTTC
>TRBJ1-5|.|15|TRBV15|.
CATSRTDNSNQPQHF
TGTGCCACCAGCAGGACAGATAATAGCAATCAGCCCCAGCATTTT
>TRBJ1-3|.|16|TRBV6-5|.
CASSYSSPHSGNTIYF
TGTGCCAGCAGTTACTCGAGCCCGCATTCTGGAAACACCATATATTTT
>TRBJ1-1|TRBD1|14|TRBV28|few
CASSSGGQHTEAFF
TGTGCCAGCAGTTCAGGGGGACAGCACACTGAAGCTTTCTTT
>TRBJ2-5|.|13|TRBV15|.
CATRQGLQETQYF
TGTGCCACCAGGCAGGGGCTACAAGAGACCCAGTACTTC
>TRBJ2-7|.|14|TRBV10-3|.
CAISESWQPYEQYF
TGTGCCATCAGTGAGTCCTGGCAACCCTACGAGCAGTACTTC
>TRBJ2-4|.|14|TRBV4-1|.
CASSQVPTSSIQYF
TGCGCCAGCAGCCAAGTCCCTACTTCTAGCATTCAGTACTTC
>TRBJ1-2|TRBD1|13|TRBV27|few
CASSVDRGYGYTF
TGTGCCAGCAGTGTGGACAGGGGCTATGGCTACACCTTC
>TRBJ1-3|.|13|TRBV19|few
CASSWRAGNTIYF
TGTGCCAGTAGTTGGAGGGCTGGAAACACCATATATTTT
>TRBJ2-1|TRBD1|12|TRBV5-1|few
CASSRQGNEQFF
TGCGCCAGCAGCCGACAGGGCAATGAGCAGTTCTTC
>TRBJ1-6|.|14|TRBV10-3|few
CAISERWADSPLHF
TGTGCCATCAGTGAGCGGTGGGCTGACTCACCCCTCCACTTT
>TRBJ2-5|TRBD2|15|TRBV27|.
CASSFLAGGRETQYF
TGTGCCAGCAGTTTCCTAGCGGGGGGGCGAGAGACCCAGTACTTC
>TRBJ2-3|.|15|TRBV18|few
CASSRQAASIDTQYF
TGTGCCAGCTCACGACAGGCCGCTAGCATAGATACGCAGTATTTT
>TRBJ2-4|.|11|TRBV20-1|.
CSATLRGIQYF
TGCAGTGCCACGCTAAGGGGCATTCAGTACTTC
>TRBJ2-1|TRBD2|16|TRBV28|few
CASSSGLAISYNEQFF
TGTGCCAGCAGTTCGGGACTAGCGATTTCCTACAATGAGCAGTTCTTC
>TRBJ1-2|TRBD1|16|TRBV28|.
CASSLEGARRHYGYTF
TGTGCCAGCAGTTTAGAGGGGGCGCGCAGACACTATGGCTACACCTTC
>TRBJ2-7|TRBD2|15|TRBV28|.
CASREVAGGPGEQYF
TGTGCCAGCAGAGAAGTAGCGGGAGGGCCAGGCGAGCAGTACTTC
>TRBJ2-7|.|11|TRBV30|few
CAWSVASEQYF
TGTGCCTGGAGTGTAGCGAGCGAGCAGTACTTC
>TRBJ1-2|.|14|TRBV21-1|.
CASSIPTGNYGYTF
TGTGCCAGCAGCATCCCGACAGGGAACTATGGCTACACCTTC
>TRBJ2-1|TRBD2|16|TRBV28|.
CASSLSMAGGQSEQFF
TGTGCCAGCAGTTTGTCAATGGCGGGGGGGCAAAGTGAGCAGTTCTTC
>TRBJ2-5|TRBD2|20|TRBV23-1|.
CASSRSFGPGRGGRGETQYF
TGCGCCAGCAGTCGGAGTTTTGGGCCAGGGCGGGGAGGGCGGGGTGAGACCCAGTACTTC
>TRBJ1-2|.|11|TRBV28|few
CASSLRQSYTF
TGTGCCAGCAGCCTCAGACAGAGCTACACCTTC
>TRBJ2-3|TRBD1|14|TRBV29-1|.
CSLGQGRSPDTQYF
TGCAGCCTTGGACAGGGTCGGAGCCCAGATACGCAGTATTTT
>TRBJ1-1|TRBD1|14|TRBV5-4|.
CASSPFTGVSEAFF
TGTGCCAGCAGTCCTTTCACAGGGGTTTCTGAAGCTTTCTTT
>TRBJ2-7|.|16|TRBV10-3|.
CAISGRGQETPYEQYF
TGTGCCATCAGCGGGAGAGGACAGGAAACACCCTACGAGCAGTACTTC
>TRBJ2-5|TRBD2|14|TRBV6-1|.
CASIGTSGQETQYF
TGTGCCAGCATTGGGACTAGCGGACAAGAGACCCAGTACTTC
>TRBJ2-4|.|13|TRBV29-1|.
CSVVGSMADIQYF
TGCAGCGTTGTGGGGAGCATGGCGGACATTCAGTACTTC